The clone carrying this TCR beta chain was seen at least ten times. Its specificity is not known. CDR1 and CDR2 from the germline V gene are MGHRA and YSYEKL. The CDR3 loop spans 11 amino acids. The V and J ends lost 1 base and 15 bases respectively, with 10 bases between them. The sample originates from a study of T cells after yellow fever vaccination. As for the study in general: Fractions of limited cellularity were prepared by means of SMART-Seq v4 Ultra Low Input. Overall study results and limits: Reappearance after the booster was observed for most primary-vaccination clones (roughly 97% CD4, approximately 90% CD8).

Each CDR3 protein is one row after TCRdb ran MiXCR on the 5' RACE reads. Here the sample spans about 340,000 distinct CDR3 sequences, 3.5% to 4.5% being singletons. The receptor's source is a man between 18 and 29 years old who received the YFV17D yellow fever vaccine. The sample was PBMCs, taken 5 days after the yellow fever booster vaccination. The J gene is TRBJ2-1, the V gene TRBV4-1; no firm D call. The CDR3 is CASSQGRIGFF. The DNA for the CDR3 is TGCGCCAGCAGCCAAGGAAGGATAGGGTTCTTC.